The 8 T cell receptor beta chains listed next were all sequenced from one sample in a study of cytomegalovirus exposure and HLA in healthy donors. Both 60 Vbeta primers and 13 Jbeta primers went into the PCR. The data were produced by immunoSEQ multiplex PCR, yet TCRdb's version contains in-frame clones alone and is incomplete. The sample records over 85,000 clones, 65% to 80% being singletons. Input material: PBMCs. The receptors derive from a woman aged 60-75 years in good health and CMV-seropositive.

A few counts support this clone. The CDR3 protein is CASRDAQGRLNSPLHF. The CDR3 bases are TGTGCCAGTAGGGACGCACAGGGTCGGTTGAATTCACCCCTCCACTTT. The chain is built from TRBV19 and TRBJ1-6; maybe TRBD1 (6 bases). The ends were cut back, 6 bases at V and 7 bases at J, with 19 bases in the middle. Per germline, CDR1 LNHDA and CDR2 SQIVND (reference sequence). The CDR3 totals 16 residues.

This clone was found many times. CDR3 sequence reads: CAVQSPGEPQHF. The CDR3 DNA reads as TGTGCCGTTCAATCTCCCGGTGAACCCCAGCATTTT. The chain uses TRBV2 and TRBJ1-5; D unclear. Germline CDR1 and CDR2: SNHLY and FYNNEI. Trimming stripped 11 bases from V and 10 bases from J, with 18 bases between. This CDR3 comprises 12 residues. Drawing the rest from reference TRBV2 and TRBJ1-5, the complete variable domain is EPEVTQTPSHQVTQMGQEVILRCVPISNHLYFYWYRQILGQKVEFLVSFYNNEISEKSEIFDDQFSVERPDGSNFTLKIRSTKLEDSAMYFCAVQSPGEPQHFGDGTRLSIL.

The chain is built from TRBV6-5 and TRBJ2-1, with D perhaps matching TRBD2 (6 bases). Trimming pared 7 bases from V and 6 bases from J, leaving 19 bases between. The CDR3 runs to 15 residues. CDR1 and CDR2 (germline): MNHEY, SVGAGI. For the CDR3, the DNA is TGTGCCAGCACCAAGAGTAGCGCCGGGGGCAATGAGCAGTTCTTC. Translated: CASTKSSAGGNEQFF.

V is TRBV6-6 and J is TRBJ1-6; D gene uncertain. Per germline, CDR1 MNHNY and CDR2 SVGAGI (reference sequence). V was cut by 4 bases and J by 7 bases, with 11 bases left in between. This CDR3 is 14 amino acids long. CDR3 sequence reads: CASSSGNKNSPLHF. The CDR3 DNA is TGTGCCAGCAGTTCCGGGAACAAAAATTCACCCCTCCACTTT.

The chain combines TRBV7-3 with TRBJ2-3; 9 bases agree with TRBD1. V lost 2 bases, J lost 7 bases, and 7 bases stayed unmatched. Germline CDR1 SGHTA, CDR2 FQGTGA. This CDR3 is built from 15 residues. DNA for the CDR3: TGTGCCAGCAGCTTAGGAACAGGGGGCGTTAATACGCAGTATTTT. Amino acids: CASSLGTGGVNTQYF. The whole variable domain, filled in from reference TRBV7-3 and TRBJ2-3, reads GAGVSQTPSNKVTEKGKYVELRCDPISGHTALYWYRQSLGQGPEFLIYFQGTGAADDSGLPNDRFFAVRPEGSVSTLKIQRTERGDSAVYLCASSLGTGGVNTQYFGPGTRLTVL.

The V call is TRBV7-2, the J call TRBJ2-2; D remains ambiguous. The CDR3 is 16 amino acids. The V end was cut by 1 base, the J end by 4 bases, with 13 bases between. Per germline, CDR1 SGHTA and CDR2 FQGNSA. The CDR3 protein is CASSLGFALFTGELFF. CDR3 DNA: TGTGCCAGCAGCTTAGGATTCGCGTTGTTCACCGGGGAGCTGTTTTTT.

The genes are TRBV7-9 and TRBJ1-4, with D unclear. This CDR3 is built from 16 residues. Trimming left V 4 bases short and J 4 bases short, with 16 bases between. Germline V gene sequence: CDR1 SEHNR, CDR2 FQNEAQ (reference sequence). CDR3 residues: CASSSYRTANNEKLFF. The DNA for the CDR3 is TGTGCCAGCAGCTCATATCGTACAGCAAATAATGAAAAACTGTTTTTT.

The table lists this clone with a count of one. The chain carries TRBV28 and TRBJ2-5, with TRBD1 identical over 9 bases. CDR1 and CDR2 from the germline V gene are MDHEN and SYDVKM. The CDR3 contains 14 residues. V was pared by 6 bases and J by 3 bases, with 5 bases of the junction left unmatched. CDR3 nucleotide sequence: TGTGCCAGCAGCCTACAGGGGGCTAAAGAGACCCAGTACTTC. Amino acid sequence: CASSLQGAKETQYF.